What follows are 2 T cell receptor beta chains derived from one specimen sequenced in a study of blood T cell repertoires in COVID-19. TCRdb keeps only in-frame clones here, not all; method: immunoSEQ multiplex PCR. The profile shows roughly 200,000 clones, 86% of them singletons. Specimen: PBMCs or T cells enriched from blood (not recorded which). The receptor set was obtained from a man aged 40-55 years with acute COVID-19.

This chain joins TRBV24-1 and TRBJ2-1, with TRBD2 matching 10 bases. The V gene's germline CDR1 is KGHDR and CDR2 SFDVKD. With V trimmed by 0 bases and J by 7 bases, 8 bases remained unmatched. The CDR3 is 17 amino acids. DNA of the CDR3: TGTGCCACCAGTGATTTGCAAATAGCGGGAGGAGGGAATGAGCAGTTCTTC. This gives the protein CATSDLQIAGGGNEQFF.

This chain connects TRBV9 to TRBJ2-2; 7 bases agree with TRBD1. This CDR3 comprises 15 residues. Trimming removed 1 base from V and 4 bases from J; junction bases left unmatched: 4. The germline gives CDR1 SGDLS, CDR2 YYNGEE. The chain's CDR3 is CASSVFAGGTGELFF. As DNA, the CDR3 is TGTGCCAGCAGCGTATTTGCAGGGGGCACCGGGGAGCTGTTTTTT. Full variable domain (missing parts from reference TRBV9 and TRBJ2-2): DSGVTQTPKHLITATGQRVTLRCSPRSGDLSVYWYQQSLDQGLQFLIQYYNGEERAKGNILERFSAQQFPDLHSELNLSSLELGDSALYFCASSVFAGGTGELFFGEGSRLTVL.